These 20 T cell receptor beta chains originate from one sample sequenced in a study of blood T cell repertoires in COVID-19. This table comes from immunoSEQ multiplex PCR, and its TCRdb copy is limited to in-frame clones, with some not included. In the table there are approximately 120,000 clones, 65% to 90% of which are singletons. Material for sequencing was peripheral blood. These receptors were collected from a woman older than 75 with acute or convalescent COVID-19.

The chain links TRBV5-4 to TRBJ2-7, with 16 bases lining up with TRBD2. The CDR3 spans 16 residues. Germline lookup yields CDR1 SGHNT and CDR2 YYREEE (reference sequence). V lost 9 bases to trimming and J lost 1 base; unmatched junction nucleotides: 7. Written as DNA, the CDR3 is TGTGCCACCGGGACTAGCGGGGGGGCGGGGTCCTACGAGCAGTACGTC. This codes for CATGTSGGAGSYEQYV.

This chain connects TRBV27 to TRBJ1-5; 10 bases are shared with TRBD1. V lost 6 bases and J lost 6; bases outside the gene matches: 8. The CDR3 is 15 amino acids. Germline V gene sequence: CDR1 MNHEY, CDR2 SMNVEV (reference sequence). CDR3 protein: CASSPRDRGLQPQHF. The CDR3 region has the DNA TGTGCCAGCAGCCCAAGGGACAGGGGACTTCAGCCCCAGCATTTT.

This rearrangement joins TRBV7-9 to TRBJ1-4; TRBD1 matches at 9 bases. Germline V lookup: CDR1 SEHNR, CDR2 FQNEAQ (reference sequence). V lost 5 bases, J lost 3 bases, and 16 bases stayed unmatched. The CDR3 has 19 amino acids. CDR3 bases: TGTGCCAGCAGCCCAGCCCCCTGGGACAGGGTGGGAGCTAATGAAAAACTGTTTTTT. This gives the protein CASSPAPWDRVGANEKLFF.

The V and J genes are TRBV4-3 and TRBJ2-3; D possibly corresponds to TRBD1 (5 bases). The CDR3 sequence is 16 residues long. The germline V gene encodes CDR1 LGHNA and CDR2 YSLEER. The V gene lost 0 bases and the J gene lost 1 base, with 11 bases spanning the gap. The CDR3 region has the DNA TGCGCCAGCAGCCAAGATTTAGGGGTCGGCACAGATACGCAGTATTTT. Amino acids: CASSQDLGVGTDTQYF.

The chain links TRBV7-2 to TRBJ2-5, with 10 bases identical to TRBD2. The germline gives CDR1 SGHTA, CDR2 FQGNSA. V lost 5 bases, J lost 4 bases, and 7 bases stayed unmatched. The CDR3 runs to 15 residues. CDR3 bases: TGTGCCAGCAGCAACCGGGCTAGCGGGGGAGAGACCCAGTACTTC. Translation gives CASSNRASGGETQYF.

This sequence joins TRBV5-4 and TRBJ2-3; weak D call: TRBD1 (6 bases). Germline V lookup: CDR1 SGHNT, CDR2 YYREEE (reference sequence). The CDR3 totals 16 residues. V gave up 3 bases and J gave up 4 bases, with 18 bases separating them. The CDR3 is CASSSALRGNADTQYF. The CDR3 DNA reads TGTGCCAGCAGCTCCGCCCTTAGGGGGAACGCAGATACGCAGTATTTT.

This clone was seen just once. The V gene is TRBV5-4, the J gene TRBJ2-3, with D possibly matching TRBD2 (5 bases). V gave up 8 bases and J gave up 2 bases, with 12 bases separating them. There are 13 residues in the CDR3. CDR1 is SGHNT, CDR2 YYREEE, per germline (reference sequence). In nucleotides, the CDR3 is TGTGCCAGTTCTTCCGGGGACACAGATACGCAGTATTTT. Protein sequence: CASSSGDTDTQYF.

The rearrangement links TRBV10-3 to TRBJ1-3, with 7 bases matching TRBD1. Germline CDR1 ENHRY, CDR2 SYGVKD. V was clipped by 8 bases and J by 0 bases; unmatched bases: 13. The CDR3 contains 17 residues. This chain's CDR3 is CAISDPRGQSSGNTIYF. The CDR3 nucleotides are TGTGCCATCTCTGACCCAAGGGGGCAAAGCTCTGGAAACACCATATATTTT.

The chain employs TRBV5-1 and TRBJ1-1; a weak D match, TRBD1 (6 bases). The CDR3 totals 13 residues. Trimming stripped 3 bases from V and 4 bases from J, with 10 bases between. Germline V gene lookup returns CDR1 SGHRS and CDR2 YFSETQ. CDR3 nucleotide sequence: TGCGCCAGCAGCTGGAAACAGGGCACTGAAGCTTTCTTT. Translation: CASSWKQGTEAFF. Full variable domain (rest looked up from reference TRBV5-1 and TRBJ1-1): KAGVTQTPRYLIKTRGQQVTLSCSPISGHRSVSWYQQTPGQGLQFLFEYFSETQRNKGNFPGRFSGRQFSNSRSEMNVSTLELGDSALYLCASSWKQGTEAFFGQGTRLTVV.

The CDR3 DNA reads as TGTGCCAGCAGCACTGGGGCCTTTTCTCCGAACACTGAAGCTTTCTTT. It encodes CASSTGAFSPNTEAFF. The chain combines TRBV7-9 with TRBJ1-1; perhaps TRBD1 as D (5 bases). V lost 5 bases and J lost 1, with 17 bases in between. CDR3 size: 16 residues. CDR1 and CDR2 (germline): SEHNR, FQNEAQ (reference sequence). Supplemented by reference TRBV7-9 and TRBJ1-1, the full variable domain reads DTGVSQNPRHKITKRGQNVTFRCDPISEHNRLYWYRQTLGQGPEFLTYFQNEAQLEKSRLLSDRFSAERPKGSFSTLEIQRTEQGDSAMYLCASSTGAFSPNTEAFFGQGTRLTVV.

The chain employs TRBV19 and TRBJ1-1; D perhaps matches TRBD1 (5 bases). Trimming left V 7 bases short and J 2 bases short, with 8 bases between. CDR3 size: 12 residues. Germline V gene lookup returns CDR1 LNHDA and CDR2 SQIVND (reference sequence). The CDR3, as DNA: TGTGCCAGTAACAGGTTTAACACTGAAGCTTTCTTT. Translated: CASNRFNTEAFF.

V is TRBV6-5 and J is TRBJ1-2; 9 nucleotides line up with TRBD1. V shed 7 bases, J shed 0 bases, and the junction held 3 bases outside the gene matches. Germline values: CDR1 MNHEY, CDR2 SVGAGI. The CDR3 loop spans 14 amino acids. CDR3 in DNA: TGTGCCAGCACTAGGGACAGGGCTAACTATGGCTACACCTTC. Translating it yields CASTRDRANYGYTF.

V gene TRBV11-2 combines with J gene TRBJ2-7; the match to TRBD1 covers 7 bases. CDR1 SGHAT and CDR2 FQNNGV come from the germline V gene. CDR3 length: 14 amino acids. The V gene end was trimmed by 5 bases and the J gene end by 0 bases; junction bases not matched to a gene: 4. The CDR3 protein is CASSRDSYSYEQYF. CDR3 nucleotides: TGTGCCAGCAGCCGGGACAGCTACTCCTACGAGCAGTACTTC.

The count of this clone is one. The V call is TRBV27, the J call TRBJ1-2; tentative D call: TRBD1 (5 bases). CDR1 and CDR2 (germline): MNHEY, SMNVEV (reference sequence). Trimming removed 4 bases at V and 8 bases at J, with 23 bases between. The CDR3 runs 16 residues. The CDR3 DNA follows: TGTGCCAGCAGTTCCGCCGGGACTTCAAGTCGGAGCGGCTACACCTTC. Amino acids: CASSSAGTSSRSGYTF.

V and J are TRBV18 and TRBJ1-2; TRBD1 agrees at 7 bases. Germline V lookup: CDR1 KGHSH, CDR2 LQKENI. This CDR3 is 13 amino acids long. Trimming cost V 6 bases and J 8 bases; bases outside gene matches: 9. CDR3 loop: CASSQGEKRGYTF. CDR3 nucleotide sequence: TGTGCCAGCTCCCAGGGGGAGAAAAGAGGCTACACCTTC.

The genes are TRBV28 and TRBJ2-5; 8 positions agree with TRBD1. In germline, CDR1 is MDHEN, CDR2 SYDVKM. The CDR3 has 15 amino acids. J lost 5 bases, V lost 4 bases, and 9 bases had no gene match. In DNA, the CDR3 is TGTGCCAGCAGTTCTACAGGGGGAGCGTGGGAGACCCAGTACTTC. Encoded protein: CASSSTGGAWETQYF.

This chain joins TRBV28 and TRBJ1-2; 7 positions match TRBD1. Trimming at V came to 4 bases and at J to 8 bases, leaving 7 bases not matched to a gene. Germline V gene sequence: CDR1 MDHEN, CDR2 SYDVKM. The length of the CDR3 is 13 residues. The CDR3 region is CASSSTGVLGYTF. CDR3 in DNA: TGTGCCAGCAGTTCTACAGGGGTTTTGGGCTACACCTTC.

The V and J genes are TRBV14 and TRBJ1-2; D is unclear. The CDR3 is 14 residues long. Looked up from germline, CDR1 is SGHDN and CDR2 is FVKESK. The V end lost 5 bases, the J end lost 4 bases, and 14 bases lay between the germline ends. CDR3 coding DNA: TGTGCCAGCAGCTCGAGGCGTATCCCCTATGGCTACACCTTC. As protein: CASSSRRIPYGYTF.

The chain employs TRBV6-5 and TRBJ1-1; 9 bases are shared with TRBD1. V shed 6 bases, J shed 11 bases, and the junction held 7 bases outside the gene matches. In germline, CDR1 is MNHEY, CDR2 SVGAGI. This CDR3 region has 12 residues. The CDR3 protein is CASSRGQGLAFF. The CDR3 bases are TGTGCCAGCAGCCGCGGACAGGGGCTGGCTTTCTTT.

This clone has just a few counts. The chain joins TRBV4-1 to TRBJ1-2; D might be TRBD1 (5 bases). V was trimmed by 1 base and J by 3 bases, leaving 9 bases between them. CDR1 is MGHRA and CDR2 is YSYEKL in the germline V gene. The CDR3 runs 14 residues. CDR3 in amino acids: CASSQGRVDYGYTF. DNA for the CDR3: TGCGCCAGCAGCCAAGGCAGGGTAGACTATGGCTACACCTTC.